Following are 18 T cell receptor beta chains from one sample sequenced in a study of blood T cell repertoires in COVID-19. The protocol was immunoSEQ multiplex PCR, while the TCRdb copy is restricted to in-frame clones and leaves out a portion. This table has approximately 250,000 clones, over 90% appearing once. The specimen was peripheral blood. The receptors shown here come from a young man with COVID-19, enrolled during active disease.

The chain couples TRBV5-4 to TRBJ1-1, with a possible D match to TRBD1 (5 bases). Trimming removed 1 base from V and 4 bases from J, with 8 bases in between. The CDR3 spans 13 residues. Germline CDR1 and CDR2: SGHNT and YYREEE (reference sequence). For the CDR3, the DNA is TGTGCCAGCAGCTTGTCGCAGGGCACTGAAGCTTTCTTT. Translating gives CASSLSQGTEAFF.

This rearrangement joins TRBV3-1 (or the pseudogene TRBV3-2) to TRBJ2-7; weak D call: TRBD1 (6 bases). With 1 base removed from V and 1 base from J, the gap between germline ends came to 23 bases. The CDR3 consists of 19 residues. Per germline, CDR1 LGHDT and CDR2 YNNKEL (reference sequence). The chain's CDR3 is CASSQATSSRLDRSYEQYF. The CDR3 DNA sequence: TGTGCCAGCAGCCAAGCAACCTCAAGCAGGTTGGACAGATCCTACGAGCAGTACTTC.

This clone was recorded only once. CDR3 nucleotides: TGTGCCAGTAGTGGGGTCGGGGGCAATGAGCAGTTCTTC. Its protein is CASSGVGGNEQFF. The chain combines TRBV19 with TRBJ2-1, with a tentative D call TRBD2 (6 bases). The CDR3 consists of 13 residues. Germline V lookup: CDR1 LNHDA, CDR2 SQIVND (reference sequence). Trimming cost V 5 bases and J 6 bases, with 11 bases left between them.

The rearrangement links TRBV3-1 (or the pseudogene TRBV3-2) to TRBJ2-2; TRBD2 matches at 9 bases. V dropped 4 bases and J dropped 5; count of bases not matched to a gene: 5. The germline V gene encodes CDR1 LGHDT and CDR2 YNNKEL (reference sequence). This CDR3 spans 15 amino acids. DNA of the CDR3: TGTGCCAGCAGCCGCGGGACTAGCAGGACCGGGGAGCTGTTTTTT. This sequence encodes CASSRGTSRTGELFF.

This chain links TRBV13 with TRBJ2-1; weak D call: TRBD2 (6 bases). V lost 0 bases and J lost 7, with 16 bases in between. This CDR3 is 16 amino acids long. Germline V CDR1 and CDR2: PRHDT, FYEKMQ (reference sequence). Written as DNA, the CDR3 is TGTGCCAGCAGCTTAGGACGGGGGTCCGTCGTGAATGAGCAGTTCTTC. It codes for CASSLGRGSVVNEQFF.

The rearrangement links TRBV7-2 to TRBJ2-1; TRBD2 agrees at 13 bases. The CDR3 runs 17 residues. The germline V gene encodes CDR1 SGHTA and CDR2 FQGNSA. Trimming removed 5 bases from V and 8 bases from J; junction bases left unmatched: 12. CDR3 bases: TGTGCCAGCAGCGGGATGGCGACTAGCGGGGGGAGCGATGAGCAGTTCTTC. Amino acids: CASSGMATSGGSDEQFF.

The table lists this clone with a count of one. The genes are TRBV10-2 and TRBJ1-1, with TRBD1 matching over 10 bases. The V gene end was trimmed by 6 bases and the J gene end by 1 base; junction bases not matched to a gene: 11. Germline V gene lookup returns CDR1 WSHSY and CDR2 SAAADI. There are 17 residues in the CDR3. In DNA form, the CDR3 reads TGCGCCAGCAGGGAGACGCGGGACAGGGGAAAGAACACTGAAGCTTTCTTT. It translates to CASRETRDRGKNTEAFF.

Only one count was recorded for this clone. The chain carries TRBV4-2 and TRBJ2-7, with 7 bases that match TRBD1. V shed 0 bases and J 4 bases; nucleotides not matched to a gene: 6. The CDR3 contains 15 residues. CDR1 is LGHNA, CDR2 YNFKEQ, per germline. CDR3 coding DNA: TGTGCCAGCAGCCAAGATGGGACAGCGCAATACGAGCAGTACTTC. Translation gives CASSQDGTAQYEQYF.

The chain is built from TRBV10-3 and TRBJ2-1; the match to TRBD2 covers 9 bases. Germline V gene lookup returns CDR1 ENHRY and CDR2 SYGVKD. With 10 bases clipped from V and 1 base from J, the junction kept 8 bases outside the gene matches. The CDR3 runs 15 residues. The CDR3 coding sequence is TGTGCCAGCTATTTACTAGCGGGTTCCTACAATGAGCAGTTCTTC. It specifies CASYLLAGSYNEQFF.

This chain links TRBV6-5 with TRBJ2-3, with 7 bases fitting TRBD2. Unmatched junction bases numbered 4, after V lost 0 bases and J lost 1 base. Germline V lookup: CDR1 MNHEY, CDR2 SVGAGI. The CDR3 spans 16 residues. This chain's CDR3 is CASSYSGAGGTDTQYF. DNA for the CDR3: TGTGCCAGCAGTTACTCGGGTGCGGGGGGCACAGATACGCAGTATTTT.

The genes are TRBV3-1 (or the pseudogene TRBV3-2) and TRBJ2-5, with D hard to call. CDR3 length equals 13 residues. Germline V gives CDR1 LGHDT, CDR2 YNNKEL (reference sequence). Between the trimmed V and J ends, which lost 2 bases and 2 bases, there was a span of 6 bases. The CDR3 spells CASSQQAQETQYF. The DNA of the CDR3 is TGTGCCAGCAGCCAACAGGCACAAGAGACCCAGTACTTC.

Only one count was recorded for this clone. The chain employs TRBV4-1 and TRBJ2-1, with D possibly being TRBD1 (6 bases). CDR3 length equals 18 residues. Germline V gives CDR1 MGHRA, CDR2 YSYEKL. Trimming took 1 base from V and 6 from J, leaving 22 bases between them. As DNA, the CDR3 is TGCGCCAGCAGCCAAGTGACGGGGCTAGGCAGCAGGGGCAATGAGCAGTTCTTC. Protein product: CASSQVTGLGSRGNEQFF.

V is TRBV19 and J is TRBJ2-1, with 8 bases fitting TRBD2. This CDR3 spans 14 amino acids. Losses at the gene ends were 5 bases for V and 15 bases for J; bases not matched to a gene: 15. Germline assignment: CDR1 LNHDA and CDR2 SQIVND (reference sequence). The CDR3 region is CASSPPGAGGPLFF. The CDR3 bases are TGTGCCAGTAGTCCGCCGGGGGCGGGGGGCCCCCTGTTCTTC.

The V call is TRBV1, the J call TRBJ2-7; TRBD2, the table's D call, was not compared with the DNA. TRBV1 is termed a pseudogene. The length of the CDR3 is 16 residues. The CDR3 reads CTSSQDPSGEVNEQYF. The CDR3 nucleotides are TGCACCAGCAGCCAAGATCCTAGCGGGGAAGTAAACGAGCAGTACTTC.

The gene calls are TRBV10-3 and TRBJ2-5; tentative D call: TRBD2 (7 bases). CDR3 length equals 13 residues. With 10 bases removed from V and 5 bases from J, the gap between germline ends came to 17 bases. In germline, CDR1 is ENHRY, CDR2 SYGVKD. The CDR3 DNA is TGTGCCACGGAGTGGGGGGGCGGGGAGACCCAGTACTTC. Protein sequence: CATEWGGGETQYF.

The rearrangement joins TRBV3-1 (or the pseudogene TRBV3-2) to TRBJ1-1; tentative D call: TRBD1 (5 bases). The CDR3 covers 14 residues. Germline CDR1 is LGHDT and CDR2 is YNNKEL (reference sequence). Trimming pared 3 bases from V and 3 bases from J, leaving 11 bases between. The CDR3 DNA reads as TGTGCCAGCAGCCAGGCAGGGCGTGACACTGAAGCTTTCTTT. Encoded protein: CASSQAGRDTEAFF.

This clone appeared once. The chain has TRBV2 and TRBJ1-1; 8 bases line up with TRBD1. V dropped 7 bases and J dropped 1; count of bases not matched to a gene: 2. CDR1 and CDR2 from the germline V gene are SNHLY and FYNNEI. There are 13 residues in the CDR3. This CDR3 is CASTGTGNTEAFF. For the CDR3, the DNA is TGTGCCAGCACCGGGACAGGGAACACTGAAGCTTTCTTT.

This chain links TRBV5-6 with TRBJ1-2; TRBD1 aligns across 8 bases. The ends lost 3 bases at V and 2 bases at J; junction bases unmatched: 6. This CDR3 contains 15 residues. The germline CDR1 and CDR2 sequences are SGHDT and YYEEEE. Here the CDR3 reads CASSWDRRLNYGYTF. CDR3 DNA sequence: TGTGCCAGCAGCTGGGACAGGAGGTTGAACTATGGCTACACCTTC.